This TCR beta chain appears in the sequencing data of a study of blood T cell repertoires in COVID-19. Study as a whole: Acute and convalescent COVID-19 samples came from the United States, Italy and Spain.

Two consecutive negative NP/OP PCR tests, clearance, or resolved symptoms defined Cohort 3 recovery. CDR3 length: 16 residues. The germline gives CDR1 SGHTA, CDR2 FQGTGA. The ends were cut back, 3 bases at V and 0 bases at J, with 12 bases in the middle. Profiled with immunoSEQ multiplex PCR; TCRdb holds only in-frame clones, not every one. The sample holds a few hundred thousand clones; 87% are singletons and the top ten take approximately 9%. The chain uses TRBV7-3 and TRBJ1-3; D unresolved. The clonotype comes from a woman between 18 and 30 years old who had recovered from COVID-19. What was sequenced was PBMCs or T cells enriched from blood (not recorded which). CDR3: CASSLSGLSSGNTIYF. CDR3 sequence (DNA): TGTGCCAGCAGCTTGTCAGGCCTGAGCTCTGGAAACACCATATATTTT.